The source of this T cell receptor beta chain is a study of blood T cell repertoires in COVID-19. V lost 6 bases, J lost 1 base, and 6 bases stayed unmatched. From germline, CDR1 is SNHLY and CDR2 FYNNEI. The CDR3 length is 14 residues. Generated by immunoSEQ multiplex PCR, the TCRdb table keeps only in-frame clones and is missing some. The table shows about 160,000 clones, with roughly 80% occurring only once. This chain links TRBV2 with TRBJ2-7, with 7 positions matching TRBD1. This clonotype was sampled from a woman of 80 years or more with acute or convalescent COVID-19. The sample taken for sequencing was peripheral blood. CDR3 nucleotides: TGTGCCAGCAGAGCCGGGACAGCTTCCTACGAGCAGTACTTC. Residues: CASRAGTASYEQYF.